This TCR beta chain was identified in a study of lymphopenia after photon versus proton radiotherapy. Study-wide findings and caveats: Better survival with proton therapy was suggested as possible, not demonstrated. Relative stability marked proton patients; photon patients lost diversity and naive cells.

Notes on this clone: Its antigen is not known.

With V trimmed by 8 bases and J by 0 bases, 4 bases remained unmatched. This CDR3 is 14 amino acids long. Per germline, CDR1 MNHEY and CDR2 SVGAGI. The method was immunoSEQ multiplex PCR; TCRdb's version includes in-frame clones alone and lacks a portion of them. The sample has tens of thousands of clones; 85% to 95% are singletons. Here the sequenced sample was peripheral blood, taken from a patient treated with proton-based radiotherapy. The TCR was taken from a woman between 65 and 79 years old with pancreatic cancer. Some clones in this sample may be carry-over from other donors' samples. V gene TRBV6-5 combines with J gene TRBJ1-3; 7 bases are shared with TRBD1. CDR3 in amino acids: CASADRASGNTIYF. In nucleotides, the CDR3 is TGTGCCAGCGCCGACAGGGCCTCTGGAAACACCATATATTTT.